These T cell receptor beta chains were read from a single sample in a study of control samples from healthy donors and cancer patients. Produced via immunoSEQ multiplex PCR; TCRdb's table is partial and in-frame only. The sample includes 150,000 to 200,000 clones, 91% seen only once; the top ten take about 1.6%. The material sequenced was blood. The source of these receptors is a woman aged 25 to 39 in good health. CDR3s include the opening cysteine and the closing phenylalanine or tryptophan. A D gene is named only where the DNA matches it firmly. Size tells how often a clone was seen (once, few, many) or the class of an expanded clone, and some rows leave it out.

TRBV6-4	TRBJ2-2	-	TRBD1	CASSDRQGGTGELFF	TGTGCCAGCAGTGACCGACAGGGGGGCACCGGGGAGCTGTTTTTT
TRBV10-3	TRBJ1-1	-	-	CAISESGPEAFF	TGTGCCATCAGTGAGTCGGGGCCTGAAGCTTTCTTT
TRBV18	TRBJ2-1	-	-	CASSQGIYNEQFF	TGTGCCAGCTCACAGGGTATCTACAATGAGCAGTTCTTC
TRBV30	TRBJ1-6	once	TRBD1	CAWSTGGNSPLHF	TGTGCCTGGAGTACAGGGGGCAACTCACCCCTCCACTTT
TRBV24-1	TRBJ2-2	-	-	CATGTPNTGELFF	TGTGCCACTGGGACCCCTAACACCGGGGAGCTGTTTTTT
TRBV5-4	TRBJ1-2	-	-	CASSLDRDNYGYTF	TGTGCCAGCAGCTTGGACAGGGATAACTATGGCTACACCTTC
TRBV15	TRBJ2-5	-	-	CATSRDNKQETQYF	TGTGCCACCAGCAGAGATAACAAGCAAGAGACCCAGTACTTC
TRBV7-8	TRBJ1-1	once	TRBD1	CASRRLSTGYETFF	TGTGCCAGCAGACGACTTTCGACAGGGTACGAAACTTTCTTT
TRBV19	TRBJ1-3	-	-	CASSRSDRGSGNTIYF	TGTGCCAGTAGTCGCTCGGACAGAGGCTCTGGAAACACCATATATTTT
TRBV6-6	TRBJ2-7	-	TRBD1	CASSYQEGGGSYEQYF	TGTGCCAGCAGTTACCAGGAAGGGGGCGGCTCCTACGAGCAGTACTTC
TRBV6-4	TRBJ2-2	-	TRBD1	CASSDGTGNTGELFF	TGTGCCAGCAGTGACGGGACAGGGAACACCGGGGAGCTGTTTTTT
TRBV15	TRBJ1-5	many	TRBD1	CATSRELRTGGGQPQHF	TGTGCCACCAGCAGAGAGTTAAGGACAGGGGGGGGTCAGCCCCAGCATTTT
TRBV19	TRBJ2-1	few	-	CASSIRDRSYNEQFF	TGTGCCAGTAGTATCCGAGACAGATCCTACAATGAGCAGTTCTTC
TRBV11-3	TRBJ2-1	-	TRBD1	CASSFSGTGFYNEQFF	TGTGCCAGCAGCTTTTCCGGGACAGGGTTTTACAATGAGCAGTTCTTC
TRBV11-2	TRBJ1-2	-	-	CASSFEGAGYGYTF	TGTGCCAGCAGCTTCGAAGGGGCGGGCTATGGCTACACCTTC
TRBV6-2/TRBV6-3	TRBJ2-2	-	TRBD2	CASSYQREGRGELFF	TGTGCCAGCAGTTACCAGCGGGAGGGCCGAGGGGAGCTGTTTTTT
TRBV6-2/TRBV6-3	TRBJ2-1	-	TRBD2	CASSYASRGRGYNEQFF	TGTGCCAGCAGTTACGCGTCCCGCGGGAGGGGGTACAATGAGCAGTTCTTC
TRBV20-1	TRBJ2-1	-	-	CSASLVNEQFF	TGCAGTGCTAGTCTAGTCAATGAGCAGTTCTTC
TRBV6-5	TRBJ2-7	-	TRBD1	CASSYGAGGDEQYF	TGTGCCAGCAGTTACGGGGCAGGGGGCGACGAGCAGTACTTC
TRBV7-2	TRBJ1-5	-	TRBD1	CASSQDRGNNQPQHF	TGTGCCAGCAGCCAGGACAGGGGTAACAATCAGCCCCAGCATTTT
TRBV6-4	TRBJ2-1	-	-	CASSDGGGEYNEQFF	TGTGCCAGCAGTGACGGTGGGGGCGAATACAATGAGCAGTTCTTC
TRBV6-4	TRBJ2-3	-	-	CASSVQGGSTDTQYF	TGTGCCAGCAGTGTGCAAGGGGGAAGCACAGATACGCAGTATTTT
TRBV7-9	TRBJ2-7	once	TRBD1	CASSPDRGRYEQYF	TGTGCCAGCAGCCCCGACAGGGGGCGTTACGAGCAGTACTTC
TRBV19	TRBJ1-1	few	-	CASSSRLNTEAFF	TGTGCCAGTAGTTCCAGGCTGAACACTGAAGCTTTCTTT
TRBV28	TRBJ1-1	-	TRBD1	CASSPGGGYTEAFF	TGTGCCAGCAGTCCAGGGGGCGGTTACACTGAAGCTTTCTTT
TRBV5-8	TRBJ2-3	once	TRBD2	CASSLGTLAGSTDTQYF	TGTGCCAGCAGCTTGGGGACTCTAGCGGGGAGTACAGATACGCAGTATTTT
TRBV30	TRBJ1-3	-	TRBD1	CAWSGGQGAGNTIYF	TGTGCCTGGAGTGGGGGACAGGGGGCCGGAAACACCATATATTTT
TRBV5-6	TRBJ2-7	-	TRBD2	CASSYGLAGGSEQYF	TGTGCCAGCAGCTACGGACTAGCGGGAGGGAGTGAGCAGTACTTC
TRBV19	TRBJ2-7	-	-	CASSSTSQSSYEQYF	TGTGCCAGTAGTTCGACGAGTCAAAGCTCCTACGAGCAGTACTTC